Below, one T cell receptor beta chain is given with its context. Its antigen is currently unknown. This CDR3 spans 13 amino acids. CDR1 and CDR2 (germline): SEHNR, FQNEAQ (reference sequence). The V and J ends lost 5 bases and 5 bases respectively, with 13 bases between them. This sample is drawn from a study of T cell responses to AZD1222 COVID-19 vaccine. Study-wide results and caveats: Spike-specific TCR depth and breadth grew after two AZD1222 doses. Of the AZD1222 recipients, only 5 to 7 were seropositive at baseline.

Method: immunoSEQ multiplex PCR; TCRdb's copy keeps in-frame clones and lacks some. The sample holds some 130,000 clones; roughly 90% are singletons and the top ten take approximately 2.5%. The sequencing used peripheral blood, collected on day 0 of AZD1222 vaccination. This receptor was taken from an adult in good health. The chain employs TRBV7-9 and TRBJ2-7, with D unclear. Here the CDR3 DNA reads TGTGCCAGCAGCCCCCCTCTGAGGAACGAGCAGTACTTC. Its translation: CASSPPLRNEQYF.